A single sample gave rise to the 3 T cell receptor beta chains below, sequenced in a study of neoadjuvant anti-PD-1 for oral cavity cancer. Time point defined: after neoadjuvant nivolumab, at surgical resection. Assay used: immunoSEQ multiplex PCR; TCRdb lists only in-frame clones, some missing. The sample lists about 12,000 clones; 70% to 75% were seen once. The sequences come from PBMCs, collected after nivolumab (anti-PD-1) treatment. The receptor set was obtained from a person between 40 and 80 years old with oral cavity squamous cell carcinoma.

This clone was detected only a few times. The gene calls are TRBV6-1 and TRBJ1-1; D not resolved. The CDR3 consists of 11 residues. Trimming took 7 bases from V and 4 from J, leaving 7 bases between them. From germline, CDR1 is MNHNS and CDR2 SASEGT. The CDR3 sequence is CASTSFTEAFF. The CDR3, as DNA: TGTGCCAGCACTAGCTTCACTGAAGCTTTCTTT.

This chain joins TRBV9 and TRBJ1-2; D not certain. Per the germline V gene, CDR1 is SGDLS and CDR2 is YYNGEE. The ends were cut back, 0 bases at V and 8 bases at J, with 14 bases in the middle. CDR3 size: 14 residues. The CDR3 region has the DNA TGTGCCAGCAGCGTAGTAGCCGGGCCCTACGGCTACACCTTC. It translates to CASSVVAGPYGYTF.

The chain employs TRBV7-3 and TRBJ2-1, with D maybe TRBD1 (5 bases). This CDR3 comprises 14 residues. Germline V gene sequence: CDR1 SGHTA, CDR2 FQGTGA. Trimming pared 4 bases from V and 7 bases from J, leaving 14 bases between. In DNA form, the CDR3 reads TGTGCCAGCAGCTCACCAGGGAAAGGGAATGAGCAGTTCTTC. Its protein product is CASSSPGKGNEQFF.